This TCR beta chain was identified in a study of blood T cell repertoires in COVID-19. Across the whole study: The study drew acute and convalescent COVID-19 samples from the United States, Italy and Spain. T cells, B-cell-depleted T cells, or PBMCs supplied cDNA or gDNA.

Trimming stripped 5 bases from V and 9 bases from J, with 25 bases between. This CDR3 has 16 residues. The germline V gene encodes CDR1 SGHTA and CDR2 FQGNSA. Source study methods: Amplifying reference gene primers gave estimates of nucleated cell counts. Sequencing was performed with immunoSEQ multiplex PCR; in TCRdb, only in-frame clones are kept and a portion is missing. V and J calls and clone size are as listed in that table; D and trimming were resolved from the DNA. Of 100,000 to 150,000 clones in the sample, around 88% were seen once. The sequenced material came from peripheral blood. The rearrangement links TRBV7-2 to TRBJ2-5; possible D gene TRBD2, 7 bases. The sequence came from a man older than 75 with active or convalescent COVID-19. CDR3 amino acids: CASSLMGAGEYRSQYF. The CDR3 nucleotides are TGTGCCAGCAGCCTCATGGGGGCGGGGGAGTATCGGTCCCAGTACTTC. The full variable domain, in which reference TRBV7-2 and TRBJ2-5 provide the parts outside the CDR3, is GAGVSQSPSNKVTEKGKDVELRCDPISGHTALYWYRQSLGQGLEFLIYFQGNSAPDKSGLPSDRFSAERTGGSVSTLTIQRTQQEDSAVYLCASSLMGAGEYRSQYFGPGTRLLVL.